This is a list of T cell receptor beta chains from one sample in a study of regulatory T cells in long-lasting Graves disease. TCRdb redid the calling of the multiplex PCR reads with MiXCR, one entry per CDR3 protein. The table shows more than 400,000 distinct CDR3 sequences, with under 20% occurring only once. This sample also belongs to another study, concerning T cells in Graves' hyperthyroidism and ophthalmopathy.

The sample consisted of peripheral blood mononuclear cells (PBMCs), taken at new diagnosis, from a patient treated with antithyroid drugs. The origin of the receptors is a man aged 35 to 55 with Graves disease. The CDR3 runs from the conserved cysteine through the conserved F or W. The D gene is left open where the match is weak. Rows give clone size only sometimes, using once, few, many, or a class for an expanded clone.

J,size,D,V,DNA,CDR3
TRBJ2-7,many,TRBD1,TRBV2,TGTGCCACCCAAACAGGGGGCGACGACGAGCAGTACTTC,CATQTGGDDEQYF
TRBJ1-2,many,TRBD1,TRBV12-3/TRBV12-4,TGTGCCAGCAGCGTACAGGGGAACTATGGCTACACCTTC,CASSVQGNYGYTF
TRBJ2-6,NA,TRBD2,TRBV20-1,TGCAGTGCTAGAGGCCTAGCGGGTCTCTCTGGGGCCAACGTCCTGACTTTC,CSARGLAGLSGANVLTF
TRBJ2-7,many,NA,TRBV3-1,TGTGCCAGCAGTCCAGTCCGGAGCTCCTACGAGCAGTACTTC,CASSPVRSSYEQYF
TRBJ2-7,NA,NA,TRBV7-2,TGTGCCAGCAGCGTTACGGGACTGGTGACCTGCGAGCAGTACTTC,CASSVTGLVTCEQYF
TRBJ1-2,many,NA,TRBV3-1,TGTGCCAGCAACCGAGAGGGGTTCGGATCTGGCTACACCTTC,CASNREGFGSGYTF
TRBJ2-1,many,TRBD2,TRBV3-1,TGTGCCAGCAGTCAAGAGTTCGGGCTAGCGGCTAATGAGCAGTTCTTC,CASSQEFGLAANEQFF
TRBJ2-1,many,TRBD2,TRBV11-1,TGTGCCAGCAGCCCCGGGACTAGGAGTCTCGGTGAGCAGTTCTTC,CASSPGTRSLGEQFF
TRBJ2-3,many,NA,TRBV7-3,TGTGCCAGCAGCTTAAATGAGGGAGATACGCAGTATTTT,CASSLNEGDTQYF
TRBJ2-1,few,NA,TRBV9,TGTGCCAGCAGCGCTCCCCGGGGGTTAAATGAGCAGTTCTTC,CASSAPRGLNEQFF
TRBJ1-1,many,NA,TRBV12-3/TRBV12-4,TGTGCCAGCAAGGGTAGAACTGAAGCTTTCTTT,CASKGRTEAFF
TRBJ1-4,NA,NA,TRBV27,TGTGCCAGCAGCTCTCGAGGGGCGAGGAGTGAAAAACTGTTTTTT,CASSSRGARSEKLFF
TRBJ2-1,NA,NA,TRBV5-4,TGTGCCAGCAGCCCGCTGGAAAGGGGCCGCATGAATGAGCAGTTCTTC,CASSPLERGRMNEQFF
TRBJ2-2,many,NA,TRBV27,TGTGCCGTGCGGGGATGGGACACCGGGGAGCTGTTTTTT,CAVRGWDTGELFF
TRBJ1-6,few,NA,TRBV15,TGTGCCACCAGCATCGGACGGAAAAATTCACCCCTCCACTTT,CATSIGRKNSPLHF
TRBJ2-5,many,NA,TRBV11-3,TGTGCCAGCAGCCTAAGGGGGGGATTGCAAGAGACCCAGTACTTC,CASSLRGGLQETQYF
TRBJ2-3,many,NA,TRBV11-2,TGTGCCAGCAGCTTGGGTAATCTGGCGGGACCCCTATATAGAGATACGCAGTATTTT,CASSLGNLAGPLYRDTQYF
TRBJ2-5,many,TRBD1,TRBV30,TGTGCCTGGAGCGCCGGACAGGGGATAGAGACCCAGTACTTC,CAWSAGQGIETQYF
TRBJ2-1,many,TRBD2,TRBV6-2/TRBV6-3,TGTGCCAGCAGTTCGGCGGGAGGGATGCATGAGCAGTTCTTC,CASSSAGGMHEQFF
TRBJ2-7,many,NA,TRBV12-3/TRBV12-4,TGTGCCAGCAGTTTAGCCTCTGGCGAGCAGTACTTC,CASSLASGEQYF
TRBJ2-6,many,NA,TRBV27,TGTGCCAGCAGGGGTTTGGGGGCTAGTGGGGCCAACGTCCTGACTTTC,CASRGLGASGANVLTF
TRBJ1-5,many,NA,TRBV28,TGTGCCAGCAGTCCCGCCCGATCAGAGGGCAATCAGCCCCAGCATTTT,CASSPARSEGNQPQHF
TRBJ2-7,many,TRBD1,TRBV6-2/TRBV6-3,TGTGCCAGCAGTCTAAACGACGGACAGGGTTCACGCGAGCAGTACTTC,CASSLNDGQGSREQYF
TRBJ1-1,many,TRBD1,TRBV27,TGTGCCAGCTCCGACAGGGCGGGGACTGAAGCTTTCTTT,CASSDRAGTEAFF
TRBJ1-4,NA,NA,TRBV28,TGTGCCAGCATGGGGTTAACAGGGTGGACCGAAAAACTGTTTTTT,CASMGLTGWTEKLFF
TRBJ2-1,NA,TRBD2,TRBV24-1,TGTGCCACCAGTGATCATAGCGGGAGGGCCCGGGATGAGCAGTTCTTC,CATSDHSGRARDEQFF
TRBJ2-1,NA,NA,TRBV12-3/TRBV12-4,TGTGCCAGCAGCCCAGACAAGAGCTTCTACAATGAGCAGTTCTTC,CASSPDKSFYNEQFF
TRBJ1-3,many,NA,TRBV6-1,TGTGCCAGCAGTGAAGGAATCTTCTCTGGAAACACCATATATTTT,CASSEGIFSGNTIYF
TRBJ2-3,NA,NA,TRBV27,TGTGCCAGCAGTTTGTCGGGTAGCCCCACAGATACGCAGTATTTT,CASSLSGSPTDTQYF
TRBJ2-2,NA,TRBD2,TRBV20-1,TGCAGTGCTAGAGATTGGGTAGCGGGATCCGAGGAGCTGTTTTTT,CSARDWVAGSEELFF
TRBJ2-1,NA,NA,TRBV6-1,TGTGCCAGCAGGGTGCCTTGGGATGAGCAGTTCTTC,CASRVPWDEQFF
TRBJ2-7,many,TRBD2,TRBV20-1,TGCAGTATCCCCGCCGGGACTAGCGGGAGGGCGATCGAGCAGTACTTC,CSIPAGTSGRAIEQYF
TRBJ1-5,few,TRBD1,TRBV24-1,TGTGCCACCAGTGACGCCGGACAGGCCGGGGGGTCCCAGCATTTT,CATSDAGQAGGSQHF
TRBJ2-3,many,TRBD2,TRBV20-1,TGCAGTACTAACAGCCGGGGGGAGCCTAGCACAGATACGCAGTATTTT,CSTNSRGEPSTDTQYF
TRBJ2-1,many,TRBD2,TRBV20-1,TGCAGTGCCACACAACCGGGACTAGCCAATGAGCAGTTCTTC,CSATQPGLANEQFF
TRBJ1-1,NA,TRBD1,TRBV29-1,TGCAGCGCCCTACAGGGGTCTAACCCGATGAACACTGAAGCTTTCTTT,CSALQGSNPMNTEAFF
TRBJ2-7,many,NA,TRBV5-1,TGTGCCAGCAGCTTGGGCCCTACACACTCCTACGAGCAGTACTTC,CASSLGPTHSYEQYF
TRBJ2-1,few,TRBD1,TRBV7-3,TGTGCCAGCAGCTTAAGAGGGACAGATAATGAGCAGTTCTTC,CASSLRGTDNEQFF
TRBJ1-5,few,NA,TRBV27,TGTGCCAGCAGTTTATCTTCCACAGGGAATCAGCCCCAGCATTTT,CASSLSSTGNQPQHF
TRBJ1-1,NA,TRBD1,TRBV6-1,TGTGCCAGCAGGGGGGGGACAGGGGAAGCTTTCTTT,CASRGGTGEAFF
TRBJ2-7,many,TRBD1,TRBV27,TGTGCCAGCAGTTTCTCAACCGGGACAGTCTCCTACGAGCAGTACTTC,CASSFSTGTVSYEQYF
TRBJ2-7,few,NA,TRBV5-1,TGCGCCAGCAGCTTGGACCAGCTCGAGCAGTACTTC,CASSLDQLEQYF
TRBJ2-3,NA,NA,TRBV24-1,TGTGCCACCAGTAGTGGATGGAGAACAGATACGCAGTATTTT,CATSSGWRTDTQYF
TRBJ1-1,NA,NA,TRBV9,TGTGCCAGCAGCGTAGCCCAGGGGAACACTGAAGCTTTCTTT,CASSVAQGNTEAFF
TRBJ2-2,NA,NA,TRBV6-1,TGTGCCAGCAGCTTAACCCGTTTCAGGAGAAATTCGAACACCGGGGAGCTGTTTTTT,CASSLTRFRRNSNTGELFF
TRBJ2-7,many,NA,TRBV30,TGTGCCTGGAGTGTACAGGGACTCGGGGAGCAGTACTTC,CAWSVQGLGEQYF